The rows below give T cell receptor beta chains drawn from one sample of a study of human T cells and chemical hapten exposure. TCRdb re-called the RACE reads through MiXCR, storing one row per CDR3 protein. The sample lists about 15,000 distinct CDR3 sequences; approximately 16% were seen once. Material: whole blood, obtained in connection with sensitization to the hapten diphenylcyclopropenone (DPC). Source of these receptors: a woman aged 25 to 45 with alopecia areata. Some clones in this sample may be carry-over from other donors' samples. The CDR3 runs from the conserved cysteine through the conserved F or W. Each record gives: clone size, J gene, D gene, V gene, CDR3 protein, CDR3 DNA. A D gene is named only where the DNA matches it firmly. Size tells how often a clone was seen (once, few, many) or the class of an expanded clone, and some rows leave it out.

clone_size: medium-sized
j_call: TRBJ1-1
d_call: TRBD1
v_call: TRBV12-3/TRBV12-4
cdr3_aa: CASRRTGEAFF
cdr3_nt: TGTGCCAGCAGGAGGACAGGCGAAGCTTTCTTT

clone_size: many
j_call: TRBJ2-1
d_call: NA
v_call: TRBV25-1
cdr3_aa: CASSDPRGLAGAYNEQFF
cdr3_nt: TGTGCCAGCAGTGACCCCCGCGGTTTGGCTGGCGCATACAATGAGCAGTTCTTC

clone_size: many
j_call: TRBJ2-7
d_call: TRBD1
v_call: TRBV12-5
cdr3_aa: CASGSHPGQFYEQYF
cdr3_nt: TGTGCTAGTGGTTCACATCCGGGACAGTTCTACGAGCAGTACTTC

clone_size: medium-sized
j_call: TRBJ1-5
d_call: NA
v_call: TRBV19
cdr3_aa: CASSRDGTKNQPQHF
cdr3_nt: TGTGCCAGTAGCAGGGACGGGACAAAGAATCAGCCCCAGCATTTT

clone_size: many
j_call: TRBJ1-1
d_call: NA
v_call: TRBV18
cdr3_aa: CASSPGALNTEAFF
cdr3_nt: TGTGCCAGCTCACCCGGCGCCCTGAACACTGAAGCTTTCTTT

clone_size: many
j_call: TRBJ2-1
d_call: NA
v_call: TRBV6-2/TRBV6-3
cdr3_aa: CASSYEVEGGEQFF
cdr3_nt: TGTGCCAGCAGTTACGAGGTAGAAGGGGGTGAGCAGTTCTTC

clone_size: few
j_call: TRBJ2-6
d_call: NA
v_call: TRBV4-3
cdr3_aa: CASSQELVGISGANVLTF
cdr3_nt: TGCGCCAGCAGCCAAGAACTCGTGGGAATATCGGGGGCCAACGTCCTGACTTTC

clone_size: few
j_call: TRBJ1-1
d_call: TRBD1
v_call: TRBV11-2
cdr3_aa: CASSLTGGATEAFF
cdr3_nt: TGTGCCAGCAGCTTAACAGGGGGAGCCACTGAAGCTTTCTTT

clone_size: few
j_call: TRBJ2-6
d_call: NA
v_call: TRBV9
cdr3_aa: CASSVTHSGANVLTF
cdr3_nt: TGTGCCAGCAGCGTTACCCACTCTGGGGCCAACGTCCTGACTTTC

clone_size: many
j_call: TRBJ2-4
d_call: TRBD2
v_call: TRBV28
cdr3_aa: CASSLSGTSRSLNIQYF
cdr3_nt: TGTGCCAGCAGTTTATCCGGGACTAGCCGATCCCTAAACATTCAGTACTTC

clone_size: NA
j_call: TRBJ2-5
d_call: NA
v_call: TRBV21-1
cdr3_aa: CASSKAGTGTDEETQYF
cdr3_nt: TGTGCCAGCAGCAAAGCCGGGACAGGGACGGATGAAGAGACCCAGTACTTC

clone_size: many
j_call: TRBJ2-3
d_call: NA
v_call: TRBV18
cdr3_aa: CASTHDGQGTDTQYF
cdr3_nt: TGTGCCAGCACTCACGATGGGCAGGGTACGGATACGCAGTATTTT

clone_size: medium-sized
j_call: TRBJ2-1
d_call: TRBD2
v_call: TRBV24-1
cdr3_aa: CATSDTGLVSYNEQFF
cdr3_nt: TGTGCCACCAGTGATACCGGACTAGTAAGCTACAATGAGCAGTTCTTC

clone_size: many
j_call: TRBJ1-1
d_call: NA
v_call: TRBV27
cdr3_aa: CASSLFAETEAFF
cdr3_nt: TGTGCCAGCAGTTTATTTGCGGAAACTGAAGCTTTCTTT

clone_size: NA
j_call: TRBJ2-4
d_call: NA
v_call: TRBV7-9
cdr3_aa: CASSLDFGDGNVQYF
cdr3_nt: TGTGCCAGCAGCTTAGATTTCGGGGACGGCAACGTCCAGTACTTC

clone_size: few
j_call: TRBJ1-5
d_call: NA
v_call: TRBV20-1
cdr3_aa: CSANKLGRDDQPQHF
cdr3_nt: TGCAGTGCTAACAAGTTGGGCAGGGACGATCAGCCCCAGCATTTT

clone_size: NA
j_call: TRBJ1-2
d_call: NA
v_call: TRBV9
cdr3_aa: CASSPRQHGYTF
cdr3_nt: TGTGCCAGCAGCCCAAGACAGCATGGCTACACCTTC

clone_size: medium-sized
j_call: TRBJ1-5
d_call: NA
v_call: TRBV28
cdr3_aa: CASTEGPNSNQPQHF
cdr3_nt: TGTGCCAGCACCGAGGGCCCTAATAGCAATCAGCCCCAGCATTTT

clone_size: NA
j_call: TRBJ2-3
d_call: TRBD1
v_call: TRBV18
cdr3_aa: CASSPPITGGIHTDTQYF
cdr3_nt: TGTGCCAGCTCACCACCGATCACAGGGGGTATACACACAGATACGCAGTATTTT

clone_size: NA
j_call: TRBJ2-3
d_call: NA
v_call: TRBV7-2
cdr3_aa: CASSPVVGGTQYF
cdr3_nt: TGTGCCAGCAGTCCTGTAGTGGGCGGTACGCAGTATTTT

clone_size: NA
j_call: TRBJ2-1
d_call: TRBD2
v_call: TRBV7-2
cdr3_aa: CASSPIAGVFSEQFF
cdr3_nt: TGTGCCAGCAGTCCGATAGCGGGAGTCTTTAGTGAGCAGTTCTTC

clone_size: few
j_call: TRBJ2-1
d_call: NA
v_call: TRBV29-1
cdr3_aa: CSVDSGTQQFF
cdr3_nt: TGCAGCGTTGATTCCGGGACCCAGCAGTTCTTC

clone_size: few
j_call: TRBJ2-5
d_call: TRBD2
v_call: TRBV9
cdr3_aa: CASSEASGTRQETQYF
cdr3_nt: TGTGCCAGCAGCGAGGCTAGCGGGACCCGGCAAGAGACCCAGTACTTC

clone_size: few
j_call: TRBJ2-7
d_call: NA
v_call: TRBV9
cdr3_aa: CASSVDPGRGGYEQYF
cdr3_nt: TGTGCCAGCAGCGTAGACCCCGGCAGGGGCGGTTACGAGCAGTACTTC

clone_size: NA
j_call: TRBJ2-2
d_call: TRBD1
v_call: TRBV27
cdr3_aa: CASSLPGTGNTGELFF
cdr3_nt: TGTGCCAGCAGTCTCCCCGGGACAGGGAACACCGGGGAGCTGTTTTTT

clone_size: NA
j_call: TRBJ2-7
d_call: NA
v_call: TRBV10-3
cdr3_aa: CAIQGRLVNEQYF
cdr3_nt: TGTGCCATCCAAGGGAGGCTAGTTAACGAGCAGTACTTC

clone_size: many
j_call: TRBJ1-2
d_call: TRBD1
v_call: TRBV4-1
cdr3_aa: CASSQEGTDDYGYTF
cdr3_nt: TGCGCCAGCAGCCAAGAAGGGACAGATGACTATGGCTACACCTTC

clone_size: NA
j_call: TRBJ1-6
d_call: NA
v_call: TRBV6-6
cdr3_aa: CASSYSGNGRAYNSPLHF
cdr3_nt: TGTGCCAGCAGTTACTCGGGTAACGGCAGGGCCTATAATTCACCCCTCCACTTT

clone_size: medium-sized
j_call: TRBJ2-2
d_call: NA
v_call: TRBV29-1
cdr3_aa: CSVEKLTGTGELFF
cdr3_nt: TGCAGCGTTGAGAAACTAACCGGGACCGGGGAGCTGTTTTTT

clone_size: NA
j_call: TRBJ2-1
d_call: NA
v_call: TRBV4-3
cdr3_aa: CASSQDYTGNTEQFF
cdr3_nt: TGCGCCAGCAGCCAAGATTATACCGGGAATACTGAGCAGTTCTTC

clone_size: NA
j_call: TRBJ2-3
d_call: NA
v_call: TRBV7-2
cdr3_aa: CASSPNNSPADTQYF
cdr3_nt: TGTGCCAGCAGCCCTAATAACTCCCCGGCAGATACGCAGTATTTT

clone_size: medium-sized
j_call: TRBJ1-5
d_call: NA
v_call: TRBV6-5
cdr3_aa: CASRLGLNSNQPQHF
cdr3_nt: TGTGCCAGCAGACTGGGACTAAATAGCAATCAGCCCCAGCATTTT

clone_size: NA
j_call: TRBJ1-1
d_call: NA
v_call: TRBV3-1
cdr3_aa: CASSQESVTSTEAFF
cdr3_nt: TGTGCCAGCAGCCAAGAATCGGTGACGAGCACTGAAGCTTTCTTT